Reported below is one T cell receptor beta chain. Antigen: not known. In TCRdb, the multiplex PCR reads were re-called with MiXCR into one record per CDR3 protein. The sample holds around 140,000 distinct CDR3 sequences, about 30% seen once. Breast cancer patients provided tissue from their axillary draining lymph nodes. J lost 7 bases, V lost 5 bases, and 1 base had no gene match. This CDR3 has 13 amino acids. The germline CDR1 and CDR2 sequences are SGHTA and FQGNSA. This record comes from a study of breast tumors, draining lymph nodes, adjacent tissues. Whole-study results and caveats: Tumor repertoires ranked between lymph nodes and nontumor tissue in diversity, with V and J gene preferences.

The sequenced sample consisted of axillary lymph node tissue. The chain is built from TRBV7-2 and TRBJ1-4; 10 bases align to TRBD1. The TCR originated in a female donor with breast cancer. Some clones in this sample may be carry-over from other donors' samples. CDR3 sequence (DNA): TGTGCCAGCAGCCGACAGGGGGCTGAAAAACTGTTTTTT. This encodes CASSRQGAEKLFF.